One and the same sample provided the 5 T cell receptor beta chains below, sequenced in a study of shared clonotypes between healthy human individuals. Sequencing used immunoSEQ multiplex PCR; TCRdb keeps in-frame clones, though not all of them. Of roughly 2.2 million clones listed, roughly 90% were seen once; the top ten hold 0.3% to 0.45%. The sample taken for sequencing was naive CD4+ T cells from PBMCs. Subset indicated: CD45RA+ positively selected. The receptors were gathered from a man aged 18-30 years in good health. Some clones in this sample may be carry-over from other donors' samples.

The sample holds one count of this clone. A read error may account for a junction end that differs from germline. The chain links TRBV28 to TRBJ1-3, with TRBD1 matching over 7 bases. The CDR3 runs to 13 residues. Germline CDR1 reads MDHEN; CDR2 reads SYDVKM. In nucleotides, the CDR3 is TGTGCCAGCAGTATTCGACAGGGAAGCACCATATATTTT. This codes for CASSIRQGSTIYF.

Details on this clone: The same CDR3 arises from other DNA sequences in this sample as well. The J gene is TRBJ2-4, the V gene TRBV7-2; tentative D call: TRBD1 (5 bases). The CDR3 has 12 residues. With 2 bases removed from V and 7 bases from J, the gap between germline ends came to 6 bases. Germline-derived CDR1 and CDR2 are SGHTA and FQGNSA. The CDR3: CASSLSGNIQYF. Here the CDR3 DNA reads TGTGCCAGCAGCTTATCAGGGAACATTCAGTACTTC.

The chain recombines TRBV6-1 with TRBJ1-2, with unresolved D. This CDR3 is built from 15 residues. Germline CDR1 MNHNS, CDR2 SASEGT. The V end was cut by 2 bases, the J end by 0 bases, with 10 bases between. CDR3 nucleotides: TGTGCCAGCAGTGAATCTGGGCATTCTAACTATGGCTACACCTTC. Translated, it gives CASSESGHSNYGYTF.

This chain connects TRBV15 to TRBJ2-1; D gene unclear. Germline V gene data show CDR1 as LNHNV and CDR2 as YYDKDF (reference sequence). Trimming pared 1 base from V and 6 bases from J, leaving 4 bases between. The CDR3 sequence is 12 residues long. In DNA, the CDR3 is TGTGCCACCAGCAGAGTCCCCAATGAGCAGTTCTTC. Its translation is CATSRVPNEQFF.

J is TRBJ2-1 and V is TRBV6-5; 10 bases match TRBD2. CDR1 MNHEY and CDR2 SVGAGI come from the germline V gene. The V and J ends lost 2 bases and 9 bases, in that order; junction bases with no gene match: 10. The CDR3 consists of 16 residues. The CDR3 here is CASSYARTSGRGEQFF. The CDR3 nucleotides are TGTGCCAGCAGTTACGCGAGGACTAGCGGTAGGGGTGAGCAGTTCTTC.